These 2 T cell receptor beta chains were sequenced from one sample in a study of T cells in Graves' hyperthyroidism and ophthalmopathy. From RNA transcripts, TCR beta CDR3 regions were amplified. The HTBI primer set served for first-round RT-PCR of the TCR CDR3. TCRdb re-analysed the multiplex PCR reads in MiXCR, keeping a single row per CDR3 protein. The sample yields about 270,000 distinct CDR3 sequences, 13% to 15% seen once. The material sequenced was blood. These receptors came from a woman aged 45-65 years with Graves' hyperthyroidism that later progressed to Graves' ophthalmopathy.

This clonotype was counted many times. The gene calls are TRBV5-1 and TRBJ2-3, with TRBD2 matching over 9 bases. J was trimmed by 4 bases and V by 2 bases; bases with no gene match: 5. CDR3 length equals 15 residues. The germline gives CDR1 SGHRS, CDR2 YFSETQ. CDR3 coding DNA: TGCGCCAGCAGCTTTTTAGCGGGAGACGCAGATACGCAGTATTTT. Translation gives CASSFLAGDADTQYF.

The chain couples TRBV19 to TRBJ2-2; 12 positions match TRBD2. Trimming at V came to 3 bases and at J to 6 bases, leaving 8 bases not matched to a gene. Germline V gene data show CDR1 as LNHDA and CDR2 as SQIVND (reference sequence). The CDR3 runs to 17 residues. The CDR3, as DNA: TGTGCCAGTAGTATGCTAGCGGGAGGGCCGTCCGCCGGGGAGCTGTTTTTT. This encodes CASSMLAGGPSAGELFF.